The 10 T cell receptor beta chains below come from one sample, sequenced in a study of T cells after yellow fever vaccination. TCRdb called the 5' RACE reads again in MiXCR, with one record for every CDR3 protein. This table holds around 310,000 distinct CDR3 sequences, 3.5% to 4.5% found once. Sequencing used PBMCs, obtained 5 days after the yellow fever booster vaccination. The receptors were gathered from a man aged 18 to 29 who received the YFV17D yellow fever vaccine.

This clonotype was counted between two and nine times. V usage is TRBV19 and J usage is TRBJ1-5; 7 bases line up with TRBD1. In germline, CDR1 is LNHDA, CDR2 SQIVND (reference sequence). V lost 4 bases and J lost 5; bases outside the gene matches: 11. The CDR3 totals 16 residues. CDR3 protein: CASSTDRDRIYQPQHF. The CDR3 DNA sequence: TGTGCCAGTAGTACAGACCGGGACAGAATTTATCAGCCCCAGCATTTT.

This clonotype was counted only a few times. V usage is TRBV5-1 and J usage is TRBJ2-2; the match to TRBD2 covers 10 bases. The CDR3 is 17 amino acids. CDR1 is SGHRS, CDR2 YFSETQ, per germline. The V segment lost 4 bases and the J segment 3 bases; nucleotides outside the gene matches: 9. CDR3 coding DNA: TGCGCCAGCAGCGGGTCCGGGACTAGCGTCGACACCGGGGAGCTGTTTTTT. Protein sequence: CASSGSGTSVDTGELFF.

The table lists this clonotype with a few counts. V and J are TRBV6-1 and TRBJ2-1, with 9 bases that match TRBD2. V lost 8 bases and J lost 5; bases outside the gene matches: 4. Germline V lookup: CDR1 MNHNS, CDR2 SASEGT. The CDR3 covers 13 residues. The CDR3 sequence: CASSRTSDNEQFF. The DNA of the CDR3 is TGTGCCAGCTCCCGGACTAGCGACAATGAGCAGTTCTTC.

J is TRBJ1-1 and V is TRBV5-5; D unclear. The CDR3 totals 17 residues. V was shortened by 5 bases and J by 3 bases, with 23 bases between the two germline ends. Germline-derived CDR1 and CDR2 are SGHKS and YYEKEE (reference sequence). The CDR3 spells CASSFEPLGLPYTEAFF. DNA for the CDR3: TGTGCCAGCAGTTTCGAACCGCTAGGACTGCCATACACTGAAGCTTTCTTT.

Ten or more counts support this clonotype. The chain carries TRBV14 and TRBJ2-1, with unresolved D. V lost 0 bases, J lost 12 bases, and 15 bases lay in between. Looked up from germline, CDR1 is SGHDN and CDR2 is FVKESK. This CDR3 is 14 amino acids long. The CDR3: CASSQEPETYGQFF. The CDR3 nucleotides read TGTGCCAGCAGCCAAGAACCGGAGACATACGGGCAGTTCTTC.

This chain joins TRBV30 and TRBJ2-5; D remains ambiguous. The length of the CDR3 is 15 residues. The V gene lost 2 bases and the J gene lost 1 base, with 14 bases spanning the gap. The V gene's germline CDR1 is GTSNPN and CDR2 SVGIG (reference sequence). CDR3 region: CAWSFLGLSQETQYF. The CDR3 DNA reads as TGTGCCTGGAGTTTCTTGGGTCTATCCCAAGAGACCCAGTACTTC.

This clonotype occurred a few times. V gene TRBV29-1 combines with J gene TRBJ2-7; D not certain. The germline V gene has CDR1 SQVTM and CDR2 ANQGSEA. The CDR3 extends over 10 amino acids. Trimming left V 4 bases short and J 8 bases short, with 9 bases between. CDR3 amino acids: CSVVSSQQYV. CDR3 in DNA: TGCAGCGTTGTAAGTTCCCAGCAGTACGTC.

This clonotype has only a few counts. The chain has TRBV5-1 and TRBJ1-3; possibly TRBD1 for D (5 bases). CDR1 and CDR2 from the germline V gene are SGHRS and YFSETQ. Trimming cost V 0 bases and J 1 base, with 11 bases left between them. This CDR3 has 16 amino acids. CDR3 coding DNA: TGCGCCAGCAGCTTGGAGGGGATAACGTCTGGAAACACCATATATTTT. Residues: CASSLEGITSGNTIYF.

This rearrangement joins TRBV28 to TRBJ2-7; 7 bases map to TRBD1. CDR3 length: 17 amino acids. Germline V gene lookup returns CDR1 MDHEN and CDR2 SYDVKM. V was pared by 1 base and J by 3 bases, with 12 bases of the junction left unmatched. The CDR3 DNA follows: TGTGCCAGCAGTTTATACCCCGGGACAGCTACCAGCTACGAGCAGTACTTC. Translation: CASSLYPGTATSYEQYF. The full variable domain, in which reference TRBV28 and TRBJ2-7 provide the parts outside the CDR3, is DVKVTQSSRYLVKRTGEKVFLECVQDMDHENMFWYRQDPGLGLRLIYFSYDVKMKEKGDIPEGYSVSREKKERFSLILESASTNQTSMYLCASSLYPGTATSYEQYFGPGTRLTVT.

The chain employs TRBV27 and TRBJ1-6; D is possibly TRBD1 (5 bases). The CDR3 spans 19 residues. V was trimmed by 2 bases and J by 0 bases, leaving 17 bases between them. Looked up from germline, CDR1 is MNHEY and CDR2 is SMNVEV (reference sequence). The chain's CDR3 is CASSLTGRGPSSYNSPLHF. In nucleotides, the CDR3 is TGTGCCAGCAGTTTAACCGGCCGGGGACCGAGCTCCTATAATTCACCCCTCCACTTT.